A selection of T cell receptor beta chains follows, all from one sample in a study of CD8+CD57+ T cells in acquired aplastic anemia. TCRdb re-called the reads through MiXCR, storing one row per CDR3 protein. This sample has about 190,000 distinct CDR3 sequences, with roughly half found just once. Sequenced sample: sorted CD4+, CD8+, or CD8+CD57+ T cells (not recorded which) from PBMCs. The receptor source for this set is a human donor in good health, serving as a control. Each CDR3 is given with its conserved first and last residue. Each record gives: clone size, J gene, D gene, V gene, CDR3 protein, CDR3 DNA. A D gene is named only where the DNA matches it firmly. Rows give clone size only sometimes, using once, few, many, or a class for an expanded clone.

>NA|TRBJ1-2|NA|TRBV29-1
CSVTSGGAGGYTF
TGCAGCGTAACTAGCGGGGGGGCCGGGGGCTACACCTTC
>many|TRBJ2-7|NA|TRBV6-4
CARQEISYEQYF
TGTGCCAGACAGGAAATTTCCTACGAGCAGTACTTC
>NA|TRBJ1-5|TRBD1|TRBV7-2
CASPPEGGQAYQPQHF
TGTGCCAGCCCACCAGAAGGGGGACAGGCTTATCAGCCCCAGCATTTT
>NA|TRBJ2-1|NA|TRBV7-9
CASSLEVAPGPNEQFF
TGTGCCAGCAGCTTAGAGGTTGCCCCCGGGCCCAATGAGCAGTTCTTC
>NA|TRBJ1-4|NA|TRBV20-1
CSARRDSNEKLFF
TGCAGTGCTAGGCGGGATTCTAATGAAAAACTGTTTTTT
>once|TRBJ1-1|NA|TRBV7-8
CASSVSLGDTEAFF
TGTGCCAGCAGCGTATCTTTAGGGGACACTGAAGCTTTCTTT
>few|TRBJ1-5|TRBD1|TRBV7-3
CASSLDRGNQPQHF
TGTGCCAGCAGCTTAGACAGGGGCAATCAGCCCCAGCATTTT
>NA|TRBJ2-7|NA|TRBV10-2
CASNAGTRGSYEQYF
TGCGCCAGCAACGCCGGGACAAGGGGATCCTACGAGCAGTACTTC
>few|TRBJ1-2|NA|TRBV14
CASSQERLYGYTF
TGTGCCAGCAGCCAAGAGCGACTATATGGCTACACCTTC
>many|TRBJ2-3|NA|TRBV20-1
CSARPRYEITDTQYF
TGCAGTGCTAGACCAAGATACGAGATCACAGATACGCAGTATTTT
>many|TRBJ1-1|NA|TRBV20-1
CSAKDSLNTEAFF
TGCAGTGCTAAAGACAGCCTGAACACTGAAGCTTTCTTT
>NA|TRBJ1-2|NA|TRBV15
CATSRDSGPGVGYTF
TGTGCCACCAGCAGAGATTCGGGACCCGGAGTTGGCTACACCTTC
>few|TRBJ1-1|NA|TRBV28
CASSRQMNTEAFF
TGTGCCAGCAGCCGACAGATGAACACTGAAGCTTTCTTT
>many|TRBJ1-5|NA|TRBV4-2
CASSQGEGYSNQPQHF
TGTGCCAGCAGCCAAGGCGAAGGCTATAGCAATCAGCCCCAGCATTTT
>once|TRBJ2-5|NA|TRBV7-2
CASSKDRVREQYF
TGTGCCAGCAGCAAAGACAGGGTTCGGGAGCAGTACTTC
>many|TRBJ1-5|NA|TRBV12-3/TRBV12-4
CASSFPLGPQHF
TGTGCCAGCAGTTTTCCCCTCGGGCCCCAGCATTTT
>few|TRBJ1-1|TRBD1|TRBV28
CATNSQGLGRGNTEAFF
TGTGCCACCAACTCACAGGGGCTCGGTCGGGGGAACACTGAAGCTTTCTTT
>many|TRBJ1-5|TRBD1|TRBV2
CASSEQGAYQPQHF
TGTGCCAGCAGTGAACAGGGGGCCTATCAGCCCCAGCATTTT
>few|TRBJ2-7|TRBD2|TRBV2
CASSEFSGGAYEQYF
TGTGCCAGCAGTGAATTTAGCGGGGGGGCCTACGAGCAGTACTTC
>once|TRBJ1-2|NA|TRBV7-3
CASSLFGTPEDGYTF
TGTGCCAGCAGCTTATTCGGGACCCCCGAAGATGGCTACACCTTC
>NA|TRBJ2-3|NA|TRBV24-1
CATSDLADTQYF
TGTGCCACCAGTGATTTAGCAGATACGCAGTATTTT
>NA|TRBJ1-2|NA|TRBV7-9
CATPGKYGYTF
TGTGCCACGCCGGGGAAATATGGCTACACCTTC
>many|TRBJ1-6|NA|TRBV2
CASAVDSYSPLHF
TGTGCCAGCGCGGTAGACTCCTATTCACCCCTCCACTTT
>many|TRBJ2-7|NA|TRBV6-6
CASSSPGSYEQYF
TGTGCCAGCAGTTCCCCCGGCTCCTACGAGCAGTACTTC
>NA|TRBJ1-6|NA|TRBV19
CASRTAPTNSPLHF
TGTGCCAGTCGGACTGCTCCTACCAATTCACCCCTCCACTTT
>NA|TRBJ2-7|NA|TRBV5-5
CASSSTPGSEQYF
TGTGCCAGCAGCTCAACCCCAGGGTCCGAGCAGTACTTC
>once|TRBJ1-2|NA|TRBV2
CASIPTALHYGYTF
TGTGCCAGCATTCCGACAGCCCTCCACTATGGCTACACCTTC
>few|TRBJ1-2|TRBD1|TRBV27
CASSLSAPKAQGNYGYTF
TGTGCCAGCAGTTTATCCGCACCCAAAGCACAGGGGAACTATGGCTACACCTTC
>once|TRBJ2-5|TRBD2|TRBV7-3
CASSSGLAVAETQYF
TGTGCCAGCAGCTCGGGACTAGCGGTAGCAGAGACCCAGTACTTC
>NA|TRBJ1-1|NA|TRBV19
CASSMRQTSNAFF
TGTGCCAGTAGTATGAGGCAGACCTCGAACGCTTTCTTT